Ten or more counts support the clone carrying this T cell receptor (beta chain). The antigen is unknown. Read data end 3 residues before the CDR3 end; the end is taken from the germline J gene. CVID subjects were 15 or so female and 25 to 35 male, aged 9 to 64. Replacement immunoglobulin had been given to every CVID subject for at least one year. This CDR3 contains 14 residues. V was cut by 4 bases and J by 4 bases, with 12 bases left in between. The germline V gene has CDR1 KGHSH and CDR2 LQKENI. The data were obtained in a study of T cell clonality in common variable immunodeficiency. The repertoire was sequenced with immunoSEQ multiplex PCR; TCRdb's copy has only in-frame clones and lacks some. In total the sample includes roughly 34,000 clones, none of them seen once. Study-level results: Common variable immunodeficiency TCR beta sequences reportedly had fewer deletions and N-nucleotide insertions.

Sequenced input: peripheral blood mononuclear cells. The receptor was isolated from a human donor with common variable immunodeficiency. The chain joins TRBV18 to TRBJ2-3, with D possibly matching TRBD1 (5 bases). The DNA read from the CDR3 is TGTGCCAGCTCACGGGGCAACGGTCCAGATACG. It codes for CASSRGNGPDT. The full CDR3 protein reads CASSRGNGPDTQYF. Variable domain in full (rest from reference TRBV18 and TRBJ2-3): NAGVMQNPRHLVRRRGQEARLRCSPMKGHSHVYWYRQLPEEGLKFMVYLQKENIIDESGMPKERFSAEFPKEGPSILRIQQVVRGDSAAYFCASSRGNGPDTQYFGPGTRLTVL.